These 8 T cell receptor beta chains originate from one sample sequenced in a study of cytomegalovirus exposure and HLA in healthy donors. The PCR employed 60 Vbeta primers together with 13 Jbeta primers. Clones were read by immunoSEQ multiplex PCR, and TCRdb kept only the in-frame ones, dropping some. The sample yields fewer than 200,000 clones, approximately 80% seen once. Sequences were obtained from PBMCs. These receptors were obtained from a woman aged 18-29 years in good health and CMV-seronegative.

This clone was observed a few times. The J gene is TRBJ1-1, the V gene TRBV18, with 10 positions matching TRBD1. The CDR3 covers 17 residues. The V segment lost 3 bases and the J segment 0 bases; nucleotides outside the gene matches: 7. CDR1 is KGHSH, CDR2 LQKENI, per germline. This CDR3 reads CASSPNGQGVMNTEAFF. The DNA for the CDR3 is TGTGCCAGCTCACCTAACGGACAGGGGGTAATGAACACTGAAGCTTTCTTT. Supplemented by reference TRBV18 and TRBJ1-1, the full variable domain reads NAGVMQNPRHLVRRRGQEARLRCSPMKGHSHVYWYRQLPEEGLKFMVYLQKENIIDESGMPKERFSAEFPKEGPSILRIQQVVRGDSAAYFCASSPNGQGVMNTEAFFGQGTRLTVV.

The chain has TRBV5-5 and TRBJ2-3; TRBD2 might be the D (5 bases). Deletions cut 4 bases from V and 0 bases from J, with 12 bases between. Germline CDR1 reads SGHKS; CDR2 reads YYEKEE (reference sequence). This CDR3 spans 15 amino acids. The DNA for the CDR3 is TGTGCCAGCAGCGGGTTAGCGAGTAGCACAGATACGCAGTATTTT. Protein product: CASSGLASSTDTQYF.

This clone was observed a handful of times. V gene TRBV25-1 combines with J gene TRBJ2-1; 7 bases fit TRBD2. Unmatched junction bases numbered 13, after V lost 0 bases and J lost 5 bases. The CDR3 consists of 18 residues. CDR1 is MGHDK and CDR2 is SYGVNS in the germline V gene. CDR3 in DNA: TGTGCCAGCAGTGAATATTTTGTGGGAGGGCCCTCGAACAATGAGCAGTTCTTC. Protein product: CASSEYFVGGPSNNEQFF.

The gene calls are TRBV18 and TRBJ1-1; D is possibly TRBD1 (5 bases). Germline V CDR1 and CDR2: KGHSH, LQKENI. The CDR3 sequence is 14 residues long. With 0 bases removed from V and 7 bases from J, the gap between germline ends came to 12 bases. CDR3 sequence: CASSPPVLRGEAFF. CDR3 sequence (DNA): TGTGCCAGCTCACCACCAGTCCTTAGGGGTGAAGCTTTCTTT.

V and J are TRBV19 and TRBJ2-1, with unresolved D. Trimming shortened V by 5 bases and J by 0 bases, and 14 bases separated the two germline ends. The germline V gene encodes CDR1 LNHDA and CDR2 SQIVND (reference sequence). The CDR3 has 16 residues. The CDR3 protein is CASSLGGGASYNEQFF. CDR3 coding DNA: TGTGCCAGTAGTCTCGGCGGTGGTGCCTCCTACAATGAGCAGTTCTTC. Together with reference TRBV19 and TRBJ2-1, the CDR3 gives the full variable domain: DGGITQSPKYLFRKEGQNVTLSCEQNLNHDAMYWYRQDPGQGLRLIYYSQIVNDFQKGDIAEGYSVSREKKESFPLTVTSAQKNPTAFYLCASSLGGGASYNEQFFGPGTRLTVL.

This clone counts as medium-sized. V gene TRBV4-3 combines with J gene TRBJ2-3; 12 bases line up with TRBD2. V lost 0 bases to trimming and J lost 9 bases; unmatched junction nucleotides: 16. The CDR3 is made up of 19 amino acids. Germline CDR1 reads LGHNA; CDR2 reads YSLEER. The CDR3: CASSQDPGLAGGPPGTQYF. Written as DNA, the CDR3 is TGCGCCAGCAGCCAAGACCCGGGACTAGCGGGCGGGCCCCCAGGCACGCAGTATTTT.

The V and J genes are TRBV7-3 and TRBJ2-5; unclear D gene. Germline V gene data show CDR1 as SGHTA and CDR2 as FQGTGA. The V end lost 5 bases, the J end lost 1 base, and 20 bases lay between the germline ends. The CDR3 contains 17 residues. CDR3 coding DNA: TGTGCCAGCAGCCCCCTAAATCGCCTCGCGTGCCAAGAGACCCAGTACTTC. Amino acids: CASSPLNRLACQETQYF.

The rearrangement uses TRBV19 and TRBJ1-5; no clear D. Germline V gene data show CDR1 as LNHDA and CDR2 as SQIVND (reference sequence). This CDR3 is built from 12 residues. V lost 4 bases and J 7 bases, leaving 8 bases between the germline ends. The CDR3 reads CASSRSEQPQHF. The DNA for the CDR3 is TGTGCCAGTAGTAGGTCAGAACAGCCCCAGCATTTT.